This T cell receptor (beta chain) appears in the sequencing data of a study of blood T cell repertoires in COVID-19 (dated by TCRdb to about 2020). Regarding the research as a whole: The collaborator samples originated in the United States, Italy and Spain and spanned the acute and convalescent phases of COVID-19. The repertoires were released in a freely available public database meant as a resource for research on the immune response to SARS-CoV-2. A de-identified subject ID, COVID-19 status, age in years and sex were almost always included in the sample metadata. The prospective study material was composed of cDNA or gDNA derived from T cells, B-cell-depleted T cells, or PBMCs. The dataset comprised deeply sampled blood TCRbeta repertoires from subjects exposed to, actively infected with, or recovered from COVID-19. Samples came from the ongoing ImmuneRACE study (first 160 participants) plus 1,254 subjects from 6 global collaborators. HLA class I and class II types, where available, came from metadata supplied by the sample provider rather than from assay-based typing. Points the paper makes about the study in general: The amount of clinical and demographic metadata varied by source and participant and was provided uncurated.

Via the germline V gene, CDR1 is ENHRY and CDR2 SYGVKD. From the cysteine through the phenylalanine, the CDR3 covers 14 amino acids. Only the CDR3 portion is preserved as DNA: 42 bases, with reading frame beginning at the first base. Here V drops 7 bases and J drops 6 bases, and the junction holds 6 bases not matched to any gene. The collaborating institutions used their own protocols to collect whole blood in K2EDTA tubes. Collaborator samples were shipped for TCRbeta analysis as frozen whole blood, isolated PBMCs, or DNA extracted from either sample type. About this clone: Its recognized antigen is unknown. No per-base quality is available; no much larger clone lies one base away.

TCRbeta CDR3 regions were amplified from genomic DNA by means of the immunoSEQ Assay, a bias-controlled multiplex PCR. The study's own analysis went as follows. Within the assay, amplification of reference gene primers was used to estimate how many nucleated cells each sample contained. Sequence reads were collapsed and filtered to measure the absolute abundance of every unique TCRbeta CDR3 rearrangement. For each sample, productive Simpson clonality was calculated as the square root of Simpson's diversity index over productive rearrangements. This is the immuneACCESS table as TCRdb keeps it, with only in-frame sequences that have V and J called. A part of the clones is gone; compared with another copy, unresolved V genes explain less than half, and the rest is unexplained. That table gives V, J and clone size, and the DNA gave D and trimming. Across this sample there are some 100,000 clones, with around 90% seen only once. The ten largest make up around 6.5% of the sample.

The rearrangement combines TRBV10-3 with TRBJ2-1, and TRBD1 aligns with 10 junction nucleotides. Sequences were obtained from peripheral blood. The source is a woman aged 55 to 70 with acute or convalescent COVID-19. Here is the DNA: TGTGCCATCACATTGGACAGGGGGGGCAATGAGCAGTTCTTC. Its coded protein is CAITLDRGGNEQFF.